The 3 T cell receptor beta chains below were found in one sample sequenced in a study of blood T cell repertoires in COVID-19. TCRdb's copy holds only in-frame clones and misses some; the assay was immunoSEQ multiplex PCR. The table records about 670,000 clones, over 80% of them present only once. The sequencing sample was made of peripheral blood. The receptors derive from a woman aged 18 to 35 with acute or convalescent COVID-19.

This clone occurred once. A read error may produce the germline difference seen at one junction end. The chain uses TRBV7-9 and TRBJ2-7; TRBD1 matches at 9 bases. The length of the CDR3 is 15 residues. The germline V gene has CDR1 SEHNR and CDR2 FQNEAQ (reference sequence). Written as DNA, the CDR3 is TGTGCCAGCAGCGGCCGGGACAGGGTCTCCAACGAGCAGTACTTC. Encoded protein: CASSGRDRVSNEQYF.

Regarding this clone: Other DNA sequences in this sample translate to the same CDR3. The V and J genes are TRBV19 and TRBJ2-1, with D maybe TRBD1 (7 bases). The CDR3 extends over 15 amino acids. Germline V gene sequence: CDR1 LNHDA, CDR2 SQIVND (reference sequence). The V end lost 3 bases, the J end lost 4 bases, and 13 bases lay between the germline ends. For the CDR3, the DNA is TGTGCCAGTAGTATTGGAGGGGGCGCTTACAATGAGCAGTTCTTC. Amino acids: CASSIGGGAYNEQFF.

This clone was found a few times. J is TRBJ1-2 and V is TRBV24-1; 7 bases are a match to TRBD1. The germline V gene encodes CDR1 KGHDR and CDR2 SFDVKD. V gave up 0 bases and J gave up 1 base; unmatched junction bases: 7. The CDR3 spans 17 residues. CDR3 residues: CATSDLLVGQSNYGYTF. CDR3 nucleotide sequence: TGTGCCACCAGTGATTTGCTTGTGGGACAGAGTAACTATGGCTACACCTTC.